One sample yielded the 22 T cell receptor beta chains listed below, sequenced in a study of blood T cell repertoires in COVID-19. Some clones are missing from TCRdb's copy, which holds only in-frame ones; the method was immunoSEQ multiplex PCR. The table lists 68,000 or so clones, around 89% of them singletons. The sample taken for sequencing was peripheral blood. All receptors come from a man aged 50 to 60 with acute or convalescent COVID-19.

The CDR3 loop reads CASSQVSGGYEQYF. In DNA form, the CDR3 reads TGCGCCAGCAGCCAAGTGTCAGGAGGCTACGAGCAGTACTTC. The chain carries TRBV4-3 and TRBJ2-7; a weak D match, TRBD2 (5 bases). Germline lookup yields CDR1 LGHNA and CDR2 YSLEER. CDR3 length: 14 amino acids. V was pared by 1 base and J by 3 bases, with 10 bases between.

This chain links TRBV7-2 with TRBJ2-7; 8 nucleotides agree with TRBD2. V lost 3 bases and J lost 1; bases outside the gene matches: 2. This CDR3 has 14 residues. Germline CDR1 is SGHTA and CDR2 is FQGNSA. The CDR3: CASSLASGSYEQYF. The CDR3 nucleotides read TGTGCCAGCAGCTTGGCTAGCGGGTCCTACGAGCAGTACTTC.

The chain joins TRBV6-5 to TRBJ2-5; TRBD1 aligns across 8 bases. Germline assignment: CDR1 MNHEY and CDR2 SVGAGI. The V gene end was trimmed by 0 bases and the J gene end by 5 bases; junction bases not matched to a gene: 5. This CDR3 contains 15 residues. CDR3 protein: CASSYSGQAEETQYF. CDR3 sequence (DNA): TGTGCCAGCAGTTACTCGGGACAGGCCGAGGAGACCCAGTACTTC.

This chain uses TRBV6-1 with TRBJ2-7; 8 bases line up with TRBD2. With 3 bases clipped from V and 4 bases from J, the junction kept 8 bases outside the gene matches. CDR1 MNHNS and CDR2 SASEGT come from the germline V gene. CDR3 length: 15 amino acids. Here the CDR3 DNA reads TGTGCCAGCAGTGAGGAGAGCGGGAGTTATTACGAGCAGTACTTC. This encodes CASSEESGSYYEQYF.

The rearrangement joins TRBV19 to TRBJ1-5; D call uncertain. The CDR3 covers 15 residues. The germline V gene encodes CDR1 LNHDA and CDR2 SQIVND (reference sequence). V was pared by 7 bases and J by 6 bases, with 19 bases between. The CDR3 bases are TGTGCCAGTAACCCAGACACAATCGGTAGTCAGCCCCAGCATTTT. Amino acid sequence: CASNPDTIGSQPQHF.

The rearrangement uses TRBV6-6 and TRBJ1-6; TRBD1 aligns across 7 bases. After removal of 3 bases from V and 5 bases from J, the junction contained 7 bases not matched to a gene. This CDR3 has 16 amino acids. Looked up from germline, CDR1 is MNHNY and CDR2 is SVGAGI (reference sequence). The CDR3 loop reads CASSYLGGTNNSPLHF. The CDR3 nucleotides are TGTGCCAGCAGTTATTTAGGGGGCACTAATAATTCACCCCTCCACTTT.

The CDR3 DNA reads TGTGCCAGCAGCCCGGGACAGGGGAGAACCGGGGAGCTGTTTTTT. This gives the protein CASSPGQGRTGELFF. This chain joins TRBV27 and TRBJ2-2; 10 bases fit TRBD1. CDR1 and CDR2 from the germline V gene are MNHEY and SMNVEV (reference sequence). Unmatched junction bases numbered 6, after V lost 6 bases and J lost 5 bases. This CDR3 is built from 15 residues.

V gene TRBV5-1 combines with J gene TRBJ1-2; 10 bases map to TRBD1. The CDR3 contains 16 residues. Germline lookup yields CDR1 SGHRS and CDR2 YFSETQ. V dropped 4 bases and J dropped 7; count of bases not matched to a gene: 13. The CDR3 reads CASSEFLTGGAGGYTF. The CDR3 region has the DNA TGCGCCAGCAGCGAATTCCTGACAGGGGGCGCAGGTGGCTACACCTTC. Full variable domain (outside the CDR3, taken from reference TRBV5-1 and TRBJ1-2): KAGVTQTPRYLIKTRGQQVTLSCSPISGHRSVSWYQQTPGQGLQFLFEYFSETQRNKGNFPGRFSGRQFSNSRSEMNVSTLELGDSALYLCASSEFLTGGAGGYTFGSGTRLTVV.

This chain uses TRBV11-3 with TRBJ2-7, with a tentative D call TRBD1 (5 bases). V was pared by 4 bases and J by 3 bases, with 13 bases between. CDR3 length equals 14 residues. Germline V gene sequence: CDR1 SGHNT, CDR2 YENEEA. The CDR3: CASSYRYPLYEQYV. CDR3 DNA: TGTGCCAGCAGCTACAGGTATCCGCTCTACGAGCAGTACGTC.

V gene TRBV15 combines with J gene TRBJ1-5; TRBD1 is a possible D gene (5 bases). The V gene's germline CDR1 is LNHNV and CDR2 YYDKDF (reference sequence). Trimming shortened V by 10 bases and J by 0 bases, and 13 bases separated the two germline ends. The CDR3 spans 14 residues. DNA of the CDR3: TGTGCCAACTCGCGGGGGTGTAGCAATCAGCCCCAGCATTTT. Amino acids: CANSRGCSNQPQHF.

The chain couples TRBV19 to TRBJ1-6, with 9 bases fitting TRBD1. CDR1 is LNHDA and CDR2 is SQIVND in the germline V gene (reference sequence). V was clipped by 6 bases and J by 9 bases; unmatched bases: 9. The CDR3 has 15 residues. The CDR3 DNA reads as TGTGCCAGTAGGACGACAGGGGGATTGGTTTCACCCCTCCACTTT. Translating it yields CASRTTGGLVSPLHF.

This clone showed up just once. The gene calls are TRBV4-1 and TRBJ2-3; TRBD1 aligns across 9 bases. Germline CDR1 reads MGHRA; CDR2 reads YSYEKL. Unmatched junction bases numbered 12, after V lost 1 base and J lost 4 bases. The CDR3 is made up of 18 amino acids. DNA for the CDR3: TGCGCCAGCAGCCAAGGACGATCGAGGACAGGGGTCGCAGATACGCAGTATTTT. This translates into CASSQGRSRTGVADTQYF.

V is TRBV9 and J is TRBJ2-1, with TRBD1 identical over 9 bases. Germline CDR1 is SGDLS and CDR2 is YYNGEE. V gave up 3 bases and J gave up 7 bases; unmatched junction bases: 11. The CDR3 consists of 16 residues. The CDR3 spells CASSAHTGTGSNEQFF. CDR3 nucleotides: TGTGCCAGCAGCGCCCACACCGGGACAGGGTCGAATGAGCAGTTCTTC.

The chain couples TRBV9 to TRBJ2-1; D may be TRBD2 (7 bases). The germline CDR1 and CDR2 sequences are SGDLS and YYNGEE. The CDR3 sequence is 16 residues long. The V and J ends lost 1 base and 1 base respectively, with 12 bases between them. The CDR3 sequence: CASSVSGRGSYNEQFF. The CDR3 DNA sequence: TGTGCCAGCAGCGTAAGTGGGAGGGGGTCCTACAATGAGCAGTTCTTC.

This clone showed up just once. The chain combines TRBV4-1 with TRBJ2-6; 12 nucleotides match TRBD1. The CDR3 contains 20 residues. Germline loops: CDR1 MGHRA, CDR2 YSYEKL. Germline trimming cut 5 bases from V and 2 bases from J; bases unmatched to any gene: 13. DNA for the CDR3: TGCGCCAGCAGCACCCTCCGAGGGACAGGGGGCGGGACTGGGGCCAACGTCCTGACTTTC. Encoded protein: CASSTLRGTGGGTGANVLTF.

V is TRBV28 and J is TRBJ2-7; tentative D call: TRBD2 (5 bases). The germline CDR1 and CDR2 sequences are MDHEN and SYDVKM. Trimming removed 6 bases from V and 4 bases from J, with 19 bases in between. The CDR3 is 15 amino acids. CDR3 sequence: CASRPTGILPYEQYF. CDR3 DNA sequence: TGTGCCAGCAGACCTACCGGGATCTTGCCATACGAGCAGTACTTC.

The CDR3 DNA reads as TGTGCCAGCAGTCCAATTGGAGGCTACACTGAAGCTTTCTTT. As protein: CASSPIGGYTEAFF. V usage is TRBV28 and J usage is TRBJ1-1; no clear D gene. Between the trimmed V and J ends, which lost 5 bases and 3 bases, there was a span of 13 bases. Germline V lookup: CDR1 MDHEN, CDR2 SYDVKM. The CDR3 loop spans 14 amino acids. The full variable domain, in which reference TRBV28 and TRBJ1-1 provide the parts outside the CDR3, is DVKVTQSSRYLVKRTGEKVFLECVQDMDHENMFWYRQDPGLGLRLIYFSYDVKMKEKGDIPEGYSVSREKKERFSLILESASTNQTSMYLCASSPIGGYTEAFFGQGTRLTVV.

V gene TRBV27 combines with J gene TRBJ2-1; no reliable D call. V was cut by 5 bases and J by 6 bases, with 14 bases left in between. The CDR3 has 14 residues. Germline loops: CDR1 MNHEY, CDR2 SMNVEV (reference sequence). This CDR3 is CASSVEALGNEQFF. As DNA, the CDR3 is TGTGCCAGCAGTGTAGAAGCCCTCGGCAATGAGCAGTTCTTC.

This chain uses TRBV5-1 with TRBJ2-1; the match to TRBD2 covers 11 bases. Germline V gene sequence: CDR1 SGHRS, CDR2 YFSETQ. This CDR3 contains 13 residues. Unmatched junction bases numbered 9, after V lost 4 bases and J lost 15 bases. Here the CDR3 reads CASSLTSGSRGFF. The CDR3 nucleotides read TGCGCCAGCAGCCTCACTAGCGGGAGCCGGGGGTTCTTC.

The rearrangement joins TRBV11-2 to TRBJ1-3, with D possibly being TRBD1 (5 bases). Trimming stripped 0 bases from V and 2 bases from J, with 8 bases between. Germline CDR1 is SGHAT and CDR2 is FQNNGV. There are 15 residues in the CDR3. The CDR3: CASSLDSGPGNTIYF. Here the CDR3 DNA reads TGTGCCAGCAGCTTAGATTCAGGGCCTGGAAACACCATATATTTT. Full variable domain (remainder filled in from reference TRBV11-2 and TRBJ1-3): EAGVAQSPRYKIIEKRQSVAFWCNPISGHATLYWYQQILGQGPKLLIQFQNNGVVDDSQLPKDRFSAERLKGVDSTLKIQPAKLEDSAVYLCASSLDSGPGNTIYFGEGSWLTVV.

V usage is TRBV19 and J usage is TRBJ1-5; 8 bases fit TRBD1. V shed 9 bases, J shed 0 bases, and the junction held 13 bases outside the gene matches. Per germline, CDR1 LNHDA and CDR2 SQIVND (reference sequence). CDR3 size: 17 residues. The CDR3 DNA follows: TGTGCCAGCCATAACCTCGGGGACAGGCATAGCAATCAGCCCCAGCATTTT. It codes for CASHNLGDRHSNQPQHF.

This sequence joins TRBV30 and TRBJ2-3; D is possibly TRBD2 (6 bases). CDR3 size: 16 residues. The V gene's germline CDR1 is GTSNPN and CDR2 SVGIG (reference sequence). V lost 5 bases and J lost 0, with 18 bases in between. CDR3 DNA sequence: TGTGCCTGGGACCACCGACTAGTCCAAAGCACAGATACGCAGTATTTT. The encoded protein is CAWDHRLVQSTDTQYF.